Sequencing of this T cell receptor beta chain was carried out in a study of shared clonotypes between healthy human individuals. CD4+ cells yielded CD45RA+ naive and CD45RA-negative memory subsets. Profiling relied on immunoSEQ multiplex PCR, and the TCRdb table lists in-frame clones only, not all of them. Of over a million clones listed, roughly 96% are singletons. The CDR3 is 15 residues long. With 3 bases removed from V and 2 bases from J, the gap between germline ends came to 11 bases. Germline V gene sequence: CDR1 MGHDK, CDR2 SYGVNS. The TCR originated in a man aged 25 to 40 in good health. The V call is TRBV25-1, the J call TRBJ1-5; D remains unclear. The specimen sequenced was naive CD4+ T cells sorted from blood. Described subset: CD45RA+ positively selected. In DNA form, the CDR3 reads TGTGCCAGCAGTGATGCAAGGACGGGCAATCAGCCCCAGCATTTT. Residues: CASSDARTGNQPQHF.